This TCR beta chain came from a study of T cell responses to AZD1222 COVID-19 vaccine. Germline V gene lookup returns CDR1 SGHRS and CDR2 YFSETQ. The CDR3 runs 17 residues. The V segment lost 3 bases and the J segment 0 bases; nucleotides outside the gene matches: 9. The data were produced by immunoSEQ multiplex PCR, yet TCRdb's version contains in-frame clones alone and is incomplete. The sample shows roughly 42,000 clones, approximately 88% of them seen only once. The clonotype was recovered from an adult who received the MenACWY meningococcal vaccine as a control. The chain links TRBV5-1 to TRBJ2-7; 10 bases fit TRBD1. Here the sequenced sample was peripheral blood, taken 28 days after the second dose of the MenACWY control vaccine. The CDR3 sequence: CASSSSTGGYSSYEQYF. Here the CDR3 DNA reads TGCGCCAGCAGCTCCTCGACAGGGGGCTATAGCTCCTACGAGCAGTACTTC.